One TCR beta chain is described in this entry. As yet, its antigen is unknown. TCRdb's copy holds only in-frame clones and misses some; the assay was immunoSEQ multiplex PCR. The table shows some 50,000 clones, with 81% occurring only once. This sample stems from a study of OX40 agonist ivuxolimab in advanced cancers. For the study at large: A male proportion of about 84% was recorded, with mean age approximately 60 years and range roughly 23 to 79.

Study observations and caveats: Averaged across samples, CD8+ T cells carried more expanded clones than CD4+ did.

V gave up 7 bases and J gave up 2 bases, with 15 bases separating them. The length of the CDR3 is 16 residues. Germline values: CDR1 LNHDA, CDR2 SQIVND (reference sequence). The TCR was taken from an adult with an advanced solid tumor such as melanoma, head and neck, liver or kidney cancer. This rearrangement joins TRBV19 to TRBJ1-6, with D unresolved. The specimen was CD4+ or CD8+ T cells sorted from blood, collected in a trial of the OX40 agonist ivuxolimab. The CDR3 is CASTVRSGPYNSPLHF. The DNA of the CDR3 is TGTGCCAGTACTGTGCGATCCGGCCCCTATAATTCACCCCTCCACTTT.